The 18 T cell receptor beta chains in this list originate from one sample, sequenced in a study of T cell responses to AZD1222 COVID-19 vaccine. Clones were sequenced by immunoSEQ multiplex PCR, and TCRdb holds only the in-frame ones, with some missing. The data hold roughly 150,000 clones, with around nine tenths observed a single time. Sequenced here: peripheral blood, sampled 28 days after the second AZD1222 dose. The receptor set was obtained from an adult who received the AZD1222 COVID-19 vaccine.

The chain combines TRBV7-2 with TRBJ2-1; 12 bases are shared with TRBD2. The CDR3 is made up of 16 amino acids. CDR1 is SGHTA and CDR2 is FQGNSA in the germline V gene. After removal of 2 bases from V and 4 bases from J, the junction contained 3 bases not matched to a gene. This CDR3 is CASSLLAGGSYNEQFF. The CDR3 nucleotides are TGTGCCAGCAGCTTACTAGCGGGGGGGTCATACAATGAGCAGTTCTTC.

V usage is TRBV11-3 and J usage is TRBJ1-1; D unresolved. With 5 bases removed from V and 7 bases from J, the gap between germline ends came to 11 bases. Germline lookup yields CDR1 SGHNT and CDR2 YENEEA. The CDR3 is 12 amino acids. The CDR3 reads CASSPGGNEAFF. The CDR3 DNA follows: TGTGCCAGCAGCCCGGGTGGGAATGAAGCTTTCTTT.

This clone was detected only once. The chain combines TRBV3-1 (or the pseudogene TRBV3-2) with TRBJ1-2; D call uncertain. Germline V gene lookup returns CDR1 LGHDT and CDR2 YNNKEL (reference sequence). The CDR3 runs 16 residues. V was pared by 2 bases and J by 6 bases, with 19 bases between. The CDR3 protein is CASSQSAGGVVNGYTF. The DNA of the CDR3 is TGTGCCAGCAGCCAAAGTGCAGGTGGGGTTGTTAATGGCTACACCTTC.

The V and J genes are TRBV12-3 or TRBV12-4 and TRBJ1-1, with a tentative D call TRBD1 (5 bases). This CDR3 contains 13 residues. Deletions cut 5 bases from V and 4 bases from J, with 11 bases between. CDR3 nucleotide sequence: TGTGCCAGCAGTCCTCAGGGCCGCACTGAAGCTTTCTTT. It is translated as CASSPQGRTEAFF.

This sequence joins TRBV5-1 and TRBJ2-7, with D perhaps assigned TRBD1 or TRBD2 (7 bases each). The CDR3 is made up of 15 amino acids. CDR1 is SGHRS and CDR2 is YFSETQ in the germline V gene. Trimming removed 0 bases at V and 4 bases at J, with 14 bases between. CDR3 residues: CASSLAPGGGYEQYF. CDR3 bases: TGCGCCAGCAGCTTGGCCCCAGGGGGAGGGTACGAGCAGTACTTC.

The chain employs TRBV6-5 and TRBJ2-1, with 9 positions matching TRBD1. Per the germline V gene, CDR1 is MNHEY and CDR2 is SVGAGI. This CDR3 has 16 amino acids. The J segment lost 0 bases and the V segment lost 2 bases, leaving 2 bases of the junction unmatched. In DNA form, the CDR3 reads TGTGCCAGCAGTTACGACAGGGGGAGCTCCTACAATGAGCAGTTCTTC. Its translation is CASSYDRGSSYNEQFF.

The chain has TRBV9 and TRBJ1-2; TRBD1 might be the D (5 bases). The CDR3 sequence is 14 residues long. Trimming pared 4 bases from V and 4 bases from J, leaving 14 bases between. Germline V lookup: CDR1 SGDLS, CDR2 YYNGEE. The CDR3 reads CASSTPGGGYGYTF. The CDR3 coding sequence is TGTGCCAGCAGCACTCCTGGGGGGGGCTATGGCTACACCTTC.

The J gene is TRBJ2-7, the V gene TRBV19; maybe TRBD1 (5 bases). Trimming pared 4 bases from V and 3 bases from J, leaving 10 bases between. Germline lookup yields CDR1 LNHDA and CDR2 SQIVND (reference sequence). This CDR3 comprises 13 residues. The CDR3 sequence is CASSNRGGYEQYF. The CDR3 DNA reads as TGTGCCAGTAGTAATAGGGGCGGCTACGAGCAGTACTTC. The full variable domain, rest sourced from reference TRBV19 and TRBJ2-7, is DGGITQSPKYLFRKEGQNVTLSCEQNLNHDAMYWYRQDPGQGLRLIYYSQIVNDFQKGDIAEGYSVSREKKESFPLTVTSAQKNPTAFYLCASSNRGGYEQYFGPGTRLTVT.

The chain employs TRBV7-9 and TRBJ2-7, with D possibly being TRBD2 (6 bases). V dropped 5 bases and J dropped 4 bases, with 18 bases sitting between them. Germline CDR1 is SEHNR and CDR2 is FQNEAQ (reference sequence). The CDR3 is 15 amino acids. As DNA, the CDR3 is TGTGCCAGCAGCCCTCCTTGGGGGGTTGGGTACGAGCAGTACTTC. This codes for CASSPPWGVGYEQYF. Looking up the rest from reference TRBV7-9 and TRBJ2-7 gives the full variable domain: DTGVSQNPRHKITKRGQNVTFRCDPISEHNRLYWYRQTLGQGPEFLTYFQNEAQLEKSRLLSDRFSAERPKGSFSTLEIQRTEQGDSAMYLCASSPPWGVGYEQYFGPGTRLTVT.

The chain combines TRBV4-2 with TRBJ2-5, with unresolved D. CDR3 size: 15 residues. CDR1 LGHNA and CDR2 YNFKEQ come from the germline V gene. Trimming pared 5 bases from V and 5 bases from J, leaving 18 bases between. The CDR3 DNA follows: TGTGCCAGCAGCGAATTTCTGGCTAGTTCGGAGACCCAGTACTTC. Protein product: CASSEFLASSETQYF.

V and J are TRBV29-1 and TRBJ1-2; 7 bases map to TRBD1. V lost 6 bases and J lost 0; bases outside the gene matches: 13. The CDR3 totals 16 residues. Germline lookup yields CDR1 SQVTM and CDR2 ANQGSEA. The CDR3 DNA follows: TGCAGCGTGGACCGGGACAGTGTAACCTCTAACTATGGCTACACCTTC. It is translated as CSVDRDSVTSNYGYTF.

This chain links TRBV19 with TRBJ1-1; possibly TRBD1 for D (5 bases). The CDR3 is 14 amino acids. V lost 5 bases and J lost 10, with 20 bases in between. In germline, CDR1 is LNHDA, CDR2 SQIVND (reference sequence). The CDR3 is CASSPNLYEGRAFF. The CDR3 nucleotides are TGTGCCAGTAGTCCCAACCTCTATGAGGGGAGAGCTTTCTTT.

This chain uses TRBV19 with TRBJ1-5, with 10 bases that match TRBD1. V lost 5 bases to trimming and J lost 15 bases; unmatched junction nucleotides: 10. From germline, CDR1 is LNHDA and CDR2 SQIVND (reference sequence). CDR3 size: 13 residues. The CDR3 DNA follows: TGTGCCAGTAGTGAGGACAGGGGGGGTACTAGGCATTTT. This translates into CASSEDRGGTRHF.

The chain combines TRBV7-2 with TRBJ2-2; either TRBD1 or TRBD2 may fit D (5 bases each). The CDR3 sequence is 18 residues long. Germline CDR1 reads SGHTA; CDR2 reads FQGNSA. Trimming stripped 6 bases from V and 0 bases from J, with 20 bases between. CDR3 bases: TGTGCCAGCAGGCCGCCGTCGTCCGGGACCACGAACACCGGGGAGCTGTTTTTT. Translated: CASRPPSSGTTNTGELFF.

The V and J genes are TRBV12-5 and TRBJ2-5; perhaps TRBD1 as D (5 bases). CDR1 and CDR2 from the germline V gene are LGHNT and FRNRAP. The V and J ends lost 5 bases and 4 bases respectively, with 11 bases between them. CDR3 length: 13 amino acids. The CDR3 loop is CASGPQGAETQYF. The DNA for the CDR3 is TGTGCTAGTGGTCCTCAGGGTGCAGAGACCCAGTACTTC.

J is TRBJ2-1 and V is TRBV5-4; the D gene is possibly TRBD1 (5 bases). This CDR3 region has 16 residues. Germline-derived CDR1 and CDR2 are SGHNT and YYREEE (reference sequence). The ends were cut back, 4 bases at V and 0 bases at J, with 14 bases in the middle. As DNA, the CDR3 is TGTGCCAGCAGCCGCAGGGATTTAAGCTCCTACAATGAGCAGTTCTTC. Translating gives CASSRRDLSSYNEQFF.

This chain uses TRBV2 with TRBJ1-1; D is uncertain. This CDR3 is 16 amino acids long. Trimming cost V 0 bases and J 4 bases, with 15 bases left between them. Germline V gene sequence: CDR1 SNHLY, CDR2 FYNNEI. CDR3 residues: CASSEARRVKGTEAFF. CDR3 nucleotides: TGTGCCAGCAGTGAAGCAAGAAGGGTGAAGGGCACTGAAGCTTTCTTT. The variable domain in full, with the rest retrieved from reference TRBV2 and TRBJ1-1, is EPEVTQTPSHQVTQMGQEVILRCVPISNHLYFYWYRQILGQKVEFLVSFYNNEISEKSEIFDDQFSVERPDGSNFTLKIRSTKLEDSAMYFCASSEARRVKGTEAFFGQGTRLTVV.

The sample holds one count of this clone. The chain carries TRBV6-2 or TRBV6-3 and TRBJ2-7; D not resolved. In germline, CDR1 is MNHEY, CDR2 SVGEGT. V lost 2 bases to trimming and J lost 2 bases, with 10 bases between them. The CDR3 contains 14 residues. The CDR3 here is CASSYLAGTYEQYF. CDR3 DNA: TGTGCCAGCAGTTACCTCGCAGGAACCTACGAGCAGTACTTC.